The next 21 T cell receptor beta chains were all read from a single sample in a study of patients and donors after allogeneic stem cell transplantation. TCRdb passed the RT-PCR reads through MiXCR, listing each CDR3 protein once. The sample lists a few hundred thousand distinct CDR3 sequences; around 41% were seen once. Sequencing was carried out using blood, either unsorted or a sorted T cell fraction (not recorded which). The receptors shown here come from a human donor who was either an allogeneic HSCT recipient or a stem cell or donor lymphocyte infusion donor (not recorded which). It is not recorded whose cells these are; they may come from a transplant donor.

J is TRBJ1-2 and V is TRBV3-1; D gene ambiguous. Germline CDR1 LGHDT, CDR2 YNNKEL (reference sequence). V lost 1 base to trimming and J lost 4 bases, with 10 bases between them. This CDR3 region has 14 residues. The CDR3 sequence is CASSQGSGSYGYTF. Here the CDR3 DNA reads TGTGCCAGCAGCCAAGGGTCGGGTTCCTATGGCTACACCTTC.

The rearrangement links TRBV11-2 to TRBJ1-5; D unclear. Germline assignment: CDR1 SGHAT and CDR2 FQNNGV. Trimming stripped 8 bases from V and 9 bases from J, with 14 bases between. The CDR3 runs 12 residues. The DNA for the CDR3 is TGTGCCAGCGCCGGCAATATTGGGCCCCAGCATTTT. The encoded protein is CASAGNIGPQHF.

V usage is TRBV12-3 or TRBV12-4 and J usage is TRBJ2-3; D may be TRBD2 (6 bases). CDR3 length: 13 residues. V was shortened by 8 bases and J by 6 bases, with 15 bases between the two germline ends. In DNA, the CDR3 is TGTGCCAGCGGGAAGCGGGTAATGGATACGCAGTATTTT. Protein sequence: CASGKRVMDTQYF.

This clonotype came up a few times. The chain recombines TRBV2 with TRBJ1-1; the D gene is possibly TRBD1 (6 bases). The CDR3 has 12 residues. Germline V gives CDR1 SNHLY, CDR2 FYNNEI. The V gene lost 4 bases and the J gene lost 8 bases, with 11 bases spanning the gap. CDR3 residues: CASSVKGVEAFF. In nucleotides, the CDR3 is TGTGCCAGCAGTGTGAAGGGGGTGGAAGCTTTCTTT.

This clonotype occurred a few times. The chain uses TRBV6-6 and TRBJ1-5; 7 bases match TRBD1. The J segment lost 3 bases and the V segment lost 4 bases, leaving 9 bases of the junction unmatched. Germline CDR1 and CDR2: MNHNY and SVGAGI (reference sequence). CDR3 length: 16 amino acids. In DNA form, the CDR3 reads TGTGCCAGCAGTTCCGCCGGGACAGTTTTCAATCAGCCCCAGCATTTT. Translated: CASSSAGTVFNQPQHF.

This clonotype was seen a few times. V gene TRBV7-9 combines with J gene TRBJ1-2, with D perhaps matching TRBD1 (5 bases). The CDR3 sequence is 14 residues long. V dropped 5 bases and J dropped 8 bases, with 18 bases sitting between them. Germline-derived CDR1 and CDR2 are SEHNR and FQNEAQ (reference sequence). The DNA of the CDR3 is TGTGCCAGCAGCCCAGACAGTATTAGGCTGGGCTACACCTTC. Its translation is CASSPDSIRLGYTF.

The chain uses TRBV27 and TRBJ1-1; TRBD1 aligns across 7 bases. This CDR3 is built from 14 residues. J was trimmed by 5 bases and V by 6 bases; bases with no gene match: 9. Germline V gives CDR1 MNHEY, CDR2 SMNVEV (reference sequence). The CDR3 coding sequence is TGTGCCAGCAGCCATGGGACAGTTAGGACTGAAGCTTTCTTT. It translates to CASSHGTVRTEAFF.

This clonotype is labeled medium-sized (0.01 to 0.1%). V and J are TRBV5-6 and TRBJ1-2; 11 bases match TRBD1. The CDR3 covers 14 residues. The V gene end was trimmed by 5 bases and the J gene end by 4 bases; junction bases not matched to a gene: 4. Germline assignment: CDR1 SGHDT and CDR2 YYEEEE. DNA of the CDR3: TGTGCCAGCAGTTCCGGGACAGGGGGCTATGGCTACACCTTC. Translating gives CASSSGTGGYGYTF.

The CDR3 loop reads CASADSWSSRYGYTF. CDR3 DNA sequence: TGTGCCAGCGCCGACAGTTGGTCGTCCCGATATGGCTACACCTTC. This chain uses TRBV12-3 or TRBV12-4 with TRBJ1-2, with D maybe TRBD1 (5 bases). The CDR3 runs to 15 residues. V was clipped by 8 bases and J by 5 bases, with 21 bases between them.

This chain joins TRBV4-3 and TRBJ2-2; D call uncertain. The CDR3 is 16 amino acids. Between the trimmed V and J ends, which lost 0 bases and 4 bases, there was a span of 12 bases. Germline CDR1 and CDR2: LGHNA and YSLEER. CDR3 residues: CASSQDGSPRTGELFF. DNA for the CDR3: TGCGCCAGCAGCCAAGATGGCAGCCCCCGCACCGGGGAGCTGTTTTTT.

The rearrangement joins TRBV28 to TRBJ2-7; 8 bases line up with TRBD1. The length of the CDR3 is 13 residues. Germline CDR1 reads MDHEN; CDR2 reads SYDVKM. After removal of 8 bases from V and 0 bases from J, the junction contained 3 bases not matched to a gene. The CDR3 nucleotides are TGTGCCAGCGGGACAGGACTCTCCTACGAGCAGTACTTC. Encoded protein: CASGTGLSYEQYF.

The V gene is TRBV12-3 or TRBV12-4, the J gene TRBJ1-4; tentative D call: TRBD1 (5 bases). This CDR3 spans 15 amino acids. Deletions cut 3 bases from V and 3 bases from J, with 11 bases between. In nucleotides, the CDR3 is TGTGCCAGCAGTTTTTCCAGGGACGCTAATGAAAAACTGTTTTTT. This translates into CASSFSRDANEKLFF.

V and J are TRBV7-9 and TRBJ2-7; D gene uncertain. Trimming took off 1 base at V and 3 bases at J, with 10 bases between the two ends. Germline V lookup: CDR1 SEHNR, CDR2 FQNEAQ (reference sequence). CDR3 size: 14 residues. The CDR3 protein is CASSLGPLHYEQYF. CDR3 bases: TGTGCCAGCAGCTTAGGACCCCTCCACTACGAGCAGTACTTC.

The V call is TRBV6-5, the J call TRBJ1-5; 7 bases agree with TRBD1. J was trimmed by 7 bases and V by 5 bases; bases with no gene match: 17. Germline V gene data show CDR1 as MNHEY and CDR2 as SVGAGI. This CDR3 is 17 amino acids long. The DNA of the CDR3 is TGTGCCAGCAGTCGGGGGGTGACAGGGAAGGGTACGCAGCCCCAGCATTTT. As protein: CASSRGVTGKGTQPQHF.

V and J are TRBV4-1 and TRBJ2-7; D remains ambiguous. Per germline, CDR1 MGHRA and CDR2 YSYEKL. This CDR3 is 14 amino acids long. Between the trimmed V and J ends, which lost 3 bases and 2 bases, there was a span of 11 bases. The CDR3 spells CASSQYVRTYEQYF. CDR3 sequence (DNA): TGCGCCAGCAGCCAGTACGTGAGAACCTACGAGCAGTACTTC.

The sample holds a few counts of this clonotype. The rearrangement links TRBV4-2 to TRBJ2-1; D perhaps matches TRBD2 (6 bases). In germline, CDR1 is LGHNA, CDR2 YNFKEQ. The CDR3 extends over 14 amino acids. V was shortened by 1 base and J by 7 bases, with 11 bases between the two germline ends. CDR3 nucleotides: TGTGCCAGCAGCCAAGTCCCACTAGCTAATGAGCAGTTCTTC. This codes for CASSQVPLANEQFF.

The chain links TRBV14 to TRBJ1-4, with D unclear. V lost 1 base, J lost 7 bases, and 7 bases lay in between. Germline V gene data show CDR1 as SGHDN and CDR2 as FVKESK. The CDR3 spans 13 residues. CDR3 sequence: CASSQVATEKLFF. CDR3 sequence (DNA): TGTGCCAGCAGCCAAGTTGCCACTGAAAAACTGTTTTTT.

This clonotype showed up just once. The V gene is TRBV11-2, the J gene TRBJ1-2, with 10 bases aligning to TRBD1. From germline, CDR1 is SGHAT and CDR2 FQNNGV. This CDR3 comprises 13 residues. Trimming removed 5 bases from V and 8 bases from J; junction bases left unmatched: 5. The CDR3 DNA is TGTGCCAGCAGCCAGACAGGGGGCAGGGGCTACACCTTC. It specifies CASSQTGGRGYTF.

In this sample, this clonotype turned up many times. The chain employs TRBV27 and TRBJ2-7; D might be TRBD2 (6 bases). From germline, CDR1 is MNHEY and CDR2 SMNVEV (reference sequence). The CDR3 sequence is 15 residues long. V shed 6 bases and J shed 2 bases, with 17 bases lying between them. CDR3 sequence (DNA): TGTGCCAGCAGCCCCTCAGGTGGAGGGACCTACGAGCAGTACTTC. Protein product: CASSPSGGGTYEQYF.

The chain has TRBV27 and TRBJ1-1; D may be TRBD1 (5 bases). Germline values: CDR1 MNHEY, CDR2 SMNVEV (reference sequence). V was pared by 10 bases and J by 3 bases, with 15 bases between. The CDR3 is 13 residues long. CDR3 protein: CATWGWEDTEAFF. The CDR3 bases are TGTGCCACCTGGGGGTGGGAGGACACTGAAGCTTTCTTT.

CDR3 DNA sequence: TGTGCCAGCAGCAAAGCCCGGGAACCGCCGGGGAGGGAGCAGTACTTC. It specifies CASSKAREPPGREQYF. The chain is built from TRBV21-1 and TRBJ2-7; TRBD1, as called in the table, went unchecked against the DNA. TRBV21-1 is a recognized pseudogene. The CDR3 spans 16 residues.